This T cell receptor (beta chain) was identified during a study of HIV-infected children after antiretroviral therapy interruption. The V and J ends lost 2 bases and 3 bases respectively, with 7 bases between them. Germline CDR1 reads MGHDK; CDR2 reads SYGVNS. CDR3 length equals 13 residues. This clonotype was seen at least ten times. A 3' RACE protocol on RNA, with unique molecular identifiers, produced the TCR library. Each CDR3 protein gets one entry after TCRdb re-called the 3' RACE reads with MiXCR. The sample includes over 35,000 distinct CDR3 sequences, 5% to 8% of them seen just once. Documented treatment: PENTA 11 planned treatment interruption arm or continuous ART arm.

This chain uses TRBV25-1 with TRBJ2-5, with D unresolved. This sample comprised CD45RA+ CD4+ T cells from PBMCs, pooled from several time points, obtained from a donor given antiretroviral therapy, either interrupted or continuous. Subset noted: naive CD4+ CD45RA+ CD45RO- T cells. The TCR comes from a pool of human donors with HIV. The CDR3 loop is CASSERQKETQYF. Written as DNA, the CDR3 is TGTGCCAGCAGTGAAAGGCAGAAAGAGACCCAGTACTTC.